The clone carrying this T cell receptor (beta chain) was counted between two and nine times. A J-beta primer mix and a sample-barcoded 5' primer were used in a second PCR of about 6 to 12 cycles. TCRdb reprocessed the 5' RACE reads with MiXCR, giving one entry per CDR3 protein. This table has 380,000 or so distinct CDR3 sequences, over 45% appearing once. These data come from a study of blood T cells in healthy people across ages. CDR1 and CDR2 (germline): SGHTA, FQGNSA. V was cut by 1 base and J by 2 bases, with 9 bases left in between. The CDR3 has 15 amino acids. This TCR was sampled from a man in his sixties in good health. Source material: blood. The chain is built from TRBV7-2 and TRBJ1-3; D possibly corresponds to TRBD1 (5 bases). CDR3: CASSLVGGTGNTIYF. Written as DNA, the CDR3 is TGTGCCAGCAGCTTAGTCGGGGGTACTGGAAACACCATATATTTT.